This T cell receptor beta chain originates from a study of shared clonotypes between healthy human individuals. Donors, without exception, were Caucasian adults residing in Nashville, Tennessee. A remark on this clone: Its antigen is as yet unknown.

CDR3 length equals 11 residues. Germline V gene lookup returns CDR1 SQVTM and CDR2 ANQGSEA. Between the trimmed V and J ends, which lost 5 bases and 3 bases, there was a span of 5 bases. Study-level results: Among donors, clonotype sharing was expected to be affected by sequencing depth.

Assay: immunoSEQ multiplex PCR; the TCRdb copy retains only in-frame clones and omits some. Of a few hundred thousand clones in the sample, about 65% are singletons; the top ten hold around 10%. Specimen: memory CD4+ T cells sorted from blood. The subset was: CD45RA-negative fraction. The chain recombines TRBV29-1 with TRBJ2-1; no reliable D call. The origin of this receptor is a man aged 25-40 years in good health. The chain's CDR3 is CSVSGYNEQFF. The CDR3 region has the DNA TGCAGCGTTTCTGGCTACAATGAGCAGTTCTTC.